This entry is about one T cell receptor (beta chain). These data come from a study of T cell changes during pregnancy in multiple sclerosis. Sequencing was performed with immunoSEQ multiplex PCR; in TCRdb, only in-frame clones are kept and a portion is missing. The profile shows 32,000 or so clones, about nine tenths of them singletons. The TCR originated in a female donor with multiple sclerosis, enrolled in a pregnancy study. Specimen: CD8+ T cells from peripheral blood mononuclear cells, collected in the first trimester of pregnancy.

The CDR3 sequence: CASRRENEQFF. CDR3 sequence (DNA): TGTGCCAGCAGAAGGGAGAATGAGCAGTTCTTC. The genes are TRBV2 and TRBJ2-1, with D possibly matching TRBD2 (5 bases). The CDR3 has 11 amino acids. The ends were cut back, 6 bases at V and 7 bases at J, with 7 bases in the middle. Per germline, CDR1 SNHLY and CDR2 FYNNEI.